The rows below give T cell receptor beta chains drawn from one sample of a study of T cells in localized non-small cell lung cancer. Clones were read by immunoSEQ multiplex PCR, and TCRdb kept only the in-frame ones, dropping some. The repertoire has under 150,000 clones, roughly 90% of them found once; the top ten carry around 1.7%. The input for sequencing was peripheral blood, taken before any cancer treatment. Receptor source: a female donor over 55 with stage I lung adenocarcinoma. Each CDR3 is given with its conserved first and last residue. The D gene is left open where the match is weak. Clone size, where shown, is once, few, many, or a class for clones that have expanded.

clone size,D gene,J gene,CDR3 length,V gene,CDR3 protein,CDR3 DNA
NA,NA,TRBJ2-7,15,TRBV9,CASSVNPSSTYEQYF,TGTGCCAGCAGCGTAAACCCCAGCTCGACCTACGAGCAGTACTTC
NA,TRBD1,TRBJ2-7,13,TRBV19,CASSLTPGGEQYF,TGTGCCAGTAGTTTAACACCAGGGGGCGAGCAGTACTTC
NA,TRBD1,TRBJ1-5,13,TRBV29-1,CSVRTGSNQPQHF,TGCAGCGTTAGGACAGGGTCGAATCAGCCCCAGCATTTT
NA,TRBD2,TRBJ2-5,16,TRBV27,CASSSRLAGEVETQYF,TGTGCCAGCAGTTCCCGACTAGCGGGAGAAGTAGAGACCCAGTACTTC
NA,TRBD1,TRBJ1-5,17,TRBV19,CASSIPPQGNGNQPQHF,TGTGCCAGTAGTATCCCCCCACAGGGGAATGGCAATCAGCCCCAGCATTTT
NA,NA,TRBJ1-2,14,TRBV28,CASSFIPVTYGYTF,TGTGCCAGCAGTTTTATTCCTGTTACCTATGGCTACACCTTC
NA,NA,TRBJ2-1,18,TRBV6-1,CASSEKIGRRGSYNEQFF,TGTGCCAGCAGTGAAAAGATAGGACGGCGGGGCTCCTACAATGAGCAGTTCTTC
NA,TRBD2,TRBJ2-2,17,TRBV28,CASSLWRLAGGPGELFF,TGTGCCAGCAGTTTATGGAGACTAGCGGGAGGGCCCGGGGAGCTGTTTTTT
NA,NA,TRBJ1-3,15,TRBV27,CASRTPRAGGNTIYF,TGTGCCAGCAGGACTCCTAGGGCGGGCGGAAACACCATATATTTT
NA,NA,TRBJ1-3,13,TRBV7-9,CASSLDSGNTIYF,TGTGCCAGCAGCTTAGATTCTGGAAACACCATATATTTT
NA,NA,TRBJ1-2,13,TRBV27,CASSFTGGHGYTF,TGTGCCAGCAGTTTTACCGGGGGCCATGGCTACACCTTC
NA,TRBD2,TRBJ2-3,18,TRBV4-2,CASSQDFSGSKSPDTQYF,TGTGCCAGCAGCCAAGATTTCAGCGGGAGTAAAAGTCCAGATACGCAGTATTTT
few,NA,TRBJ1-1,15,TRBV30,CAWRNRGGLNTEAFF,TGTGCCTGGAGAAATCGGGGAGGGTTGAACACTGAAGCTTTCTTT
NA,NA,TRBJ2-7,16,TRBV25-1,CASSEPGVRSSYEQYF,TGTGCCAGCAGTGAACCGGGGGTACGAAGCTCCTACGAGCAGTACTTC
NA,NA,TRBJ2-3,14,TRBV28,CASTPPRVTDTQYF,TGTGCCAGCACTCCCCCCCGGGTAACAGATACGCAGTATTTT
NA,TRBD1,TRBJ2-7,14,TRBV7-2,CASSLGQGAYEQYF,TGTGCCAGCAGCTTAGGACAGGGCGCCTACGAGCAGTACTTC
NA,NA,TRBJ2-5,14,TRBV15,CATSREGTQETQYF,TGTGCCACCAGCAGAGAGGGCACCCAAGAGACCCAGTACTTC
NA,TRBD1,TRBJ1-2,16,TRBV11-2,CASSLGGWQGAGGYTF,TGTGCCAGCAGCTTAGGGGGCTGGCAGGGGGCAGGCGGCTACACCTTC
NA,NA,TRBJ2-7,16,TRBV6-4,CASSDSWVANNYEQYF,TGTGCCAGCAGTGACTCTTGGGTAGCCAACAACTACGAGCAGTACTTC
NA,TRBD1,TRBJ1-5,16,TRBV19,CASRLDRSYSNQPQHF,TGTGCCAGTAGGTTGGACAGGTCTTATAGCAATCAGCCCCAGCATTTT
NA,NA,TRBJ1-2,13,TRBV19,CASSPDGNYGYTF,TGTGCCAGTAGTCCGGACGGGAACTATGGCTACACCTTC
NA,TRBD1,TRBJ1-1,13,TRBV2,CASFDRANTEAFF,TGTGCCAGTTTTGACAGGGCGAACACTGAAGCTTTCTTT
NA,TRBD1,TRBJ2-2,16,TRBV10-1,CASSEFRGRNTGELFF,TGCGCCAGCAGTGAGTTCAGGGGGAGGAACACCGGGGAGCTGTTTTTT
NA,NA,TRBJ2-5,12,TRBV5-1,CASSLGRETQYF,TGCGCCAGCAGCTTGGGGAGAGAGACCCAGTACTTC
NA,NA,TRBJ1-2,15,TRBV10-1,CASTPELWMKYGYTF,TGCGCCAGCACCCCAGAACTATGGATGAAGTATGGCTACACCTTC
NA,TRBD1,TRBJ2-2,16,TRBV9,CASSVAVQGAFGELFF,TGTGCCAGCAGCGTAGCTGTTCAGGGGGCATTCGGGGAGCTGTTTTTT
NA,TRBD1,TRBJ1-3,16,TRBV14,CASSQGRGRAGNTIYF,TGTGCCAGCAGCCAAGGGAGGGGGCGAGCCGGAAACACCATATATTTT
NA,NA,TRBJ2-3,14,TRBV10-1,CASSLDRTTDTQYF,TGCGCCAGCAGTCTAGACAGGACGACAGATACGCAGTATTTT
NA,TRBD1,TRBJ2-3,16,TRBV14,CASSSWTGESTDTQYF,TGTGCCAGCAGCTCATGGACAGGGGAGAGCACAGATACGCAGTATTTT
NA,NA,TRBJ2-1,14,TRBV5-4,CASSVPQVRNEQFF,TGTGCCAGCAGCGTACCTCAAGTCCGCAATGAGCAGTTCTTC
NA,NA,TRBJ2-4,17,TRBV5-4,CASSFSQTSLSKNIQYF,TGTGCCAGCAGCTTCTCACAAACTAGTCTTTCCAAAAACATTCAGTACTTC
NA,NA,TRBJ2-3,16,TRBV9,CASSVGEGEKTDTQYF,TGTGCCAGCAGCGTAGGTGAGGGAGAAAAGACAGATACGCAGTATTTT
NA,NA,TRBJ2-2,16,TRBV9,CASSVLGGPNTGELFF,TGTGCCAGCAGCGTATTGGGGGGACCGAACACCGGGGAGCTGTTTTTT
NA,NA,TRBJ1-5,13,TRBV4-1,CASSQAGNQPQHF,TGCGCCAGCAGCCAAGCTGGCAATCAGCCCCAGCATTTT
NA,NA,TRBJ1-5,15,TRBV28,CASSLVQISNQPQHF,TGTGCCAGCAGTTTGGTTCAAATTAGCAATCAGCCCCAGCATTTT
NA,TRBD1,TRBJ2-3,15,TRBV5-1,CASSFQGESLDTQYF,TGCGCCAGCAGCTTCCAGGGGGAAAGTTTAGATACGCAGTATTTT
NA,NA,TRBJ1-2,12,TRBV28,CASTSGDYGYTF,TGTGCCAGCACGTCCGGCGACTATGGCTACACCTTC
NA,NA,TRBJ2-7,14,TRBV6-1,CASSEAGTPTVQYF,TGTGCCAGCAGTGAAGCAGGAACCCCTACGGTGCAGTACTTC
NA,NA,TRBJ2-4,15,TRBV2,CASNPGQEAKNIQYF,TGTGCCAGCAACCCCGGACAAGAAGCCAAAAACATTCAGTACTTC
NA,TRBD2,TRBJ2-7,14,TRBV5-1,CASSRTSGSYEQYF,TGCGCCAGCAGCCGAACTAGCGGGAGCTACGAGCAGTACTTC
NA,NA,TRBJ1-1,14,TRBV5-5,CASSSRLGDTEAFF,TGTGCCAGCAGCTCACGCCTGGGGGACACTGAAGCTTTCTTT
once,NA,TRBJ2-2,16,TRBV21-1,CASSKAKGGNTGELFF,TGTGCCAGCAGCAAAGCGAAGGGGGGGAACACCGGGGAGCTGTTTTTT
NA,NA,TRBJ1-5,14,TRBV28,CASRVSQFNQPQHF,TGTGCCAGCAGGGTTAGTCAGTTCAATCAGCCCCAGCATTTT
NA,NA,TRBJ2-3,12,TRBV5-1,CASSSPTDTQYF,TGCGCCAGCAGCTCCCCCACAGATACGCAGTATTTT
NA,NA,TRBJ1-1,12,TRBV4-2,CASSTGTYEAFF,TGTGCCAGCAGCACCGGGACGTATGAAGCTTTCTTT
once,NA,TRBJ1-1,15,TRBV19,CASSIEPGTNTEAFF,TGTGCCAGTAGTATAGAGCCAGGGACGAACACTGAAGCTTTCTTT
few,NA,TRBJ1-1,11,TRBV20-1,CSAKVNTEAFF,TGCAGTGCTAAAGTGAACACTGAAGCTTTCTTT
NA,TRBD1,TRBJ2-7,16,TRBV15,CATSSLWTGSLYEQYF,TGTGCCACCAGCAGCCTTTGGACAGGTTCCCTCTACGAGCAGTACTTC
NA,NA,TRBJ2-3,14,TRBV13,CASSLGGSTDTQYF,TGTGCCAGCAGCTTAGGAGGAAGCACAGATACGCAGTATTTT
NA,NA,TRBJ2-4,16,TRBV7-9,CASSLISSQAKNIQYF,TGTGCCAGCAGCTTAATATCCAGCCAAGCCAAAAACATTCAGTACTTC
NA,TRBD1,TRBJ1-4,15,TRBV30,CAWTGTGGEYEKLFF,TGTGCCTGGACAGGGACAGGGGGCGAGTACGAAAAACTGTTTTTT
NA,NA,TRBJ1-4,17,TRBV2,CASRSPQGIGTNEKLFF,TGTGCCAGCAGATCTCCACAGGGAATTGGGACTAATGAAAAACTGTTTTTT
NA,NA,TRBJ1-1,12,TRBV15,CATSLGDTEAFF,TGTGCCACCAGCCTTGGTGACACTGAAGCTTTCTTT
NA,TRBD2,TRBJ2-1,16,TRBV7-2,CASGVAGNLFYNEQFF,TGTGCCAGCGGAGTAGCGGGGAATCTCTTCTACAATGAGCAGTTCTTC
once,NA,TRBJ1-5,14,TRBV28,CATTKGGYNQPQHF,TGTGCCACAACAAAAGGGGGTTACAATCAGCCCCAGCATTTT